The 20 T cell receptor beta chains given below trace back to one sample, sequenced in a study of T-cell reconstitution after alpha-beta-depleted transplantation in children. A library of TCRbeta sequences, prepared with unique molecular identifiers, was generated. TCRdb passed the PCR reads through MiXCR, listing each CDR3 protein once. The profile shows fewer than 250,000 distinct CDR3 sequences, approximately 17% of them singletons. The sequences come from PBMCs, mostly from graft donor cells, collected 360 days after TCRalphabeta/CD19-depleted stem cell transplant. Source of these receptors: a male patient under 10 years old who had a stem cell transplant for acute lymphoblastic leukemia, so the T cells may come from the graft donor.

The chain combines TRBV5-5 with TRBJ2-7, with D perhaps TRBD1 or TRBD2 (5 bases each). The CDR3 runs to 16 residues. The V and J ends lost 4 bases and 3 bases respectively, with 20 bases between them. CDR1 and CDR2 from the germline V gene are SGHKS and YYEKEE (reference sequence). The CDR3 here is CASSPTGTTIIYEQYF. The CDR3 DNA follows: TGTGCCAGCAGCCCCACCGGGACCACCATTATCTACGAGCAGTACTTC.

This clonotype has ten or more counts. The chain has TRBV7-2 and TRBJ2-5, with D perhaps given as TRBD1 or TRBD2 (6 bases each). The germline V gene encodes CDR1 SGHTA and CDR2 FQGNSA. This CDR3 comprises 14 residues. V lost 5 bases to trimming and J lost 1 base, with 11 bases between them. The CDR3 region is CASSLGGSQETQYF. In nucleotides, the CDR3 is TGTGCCAGCAGCCTGGGGGGCAGCCAAGAGACCCAGTACTTC.

This clonotype appeared a few times. The J gene is TRBJ2-4, the V gene TRBV7-9; the D gene is possibly TRBD1 (6 bases). The CDR3 is made up of 17 amino acids. The V gene's germline CDR1 is SEHNR and CDR2 FQNEAQ (reference sequence). V was pared by 7 bases and J by 1 base, with 20 bases between. The CDR3 bases are TGTGCCAGCAACCATGGACAGCCGGGTCTTGCCAAAAACATTCAGTACTTC. Amino acids: CASNHGQPGLAKNIQYF. The entire variable domain, with the rest obtained from reference TRBV7-9 and TRBJ2-4, is as follows: DTGVSQNPRHKITKRGQNVTFRCDPISEHNRLYWYRQTLGQGPEFLTYFQNEAQLEKSRLLSDRFSAERPKGSFSTLEIQRTEQGDSAMYLCASNHGQPGLAKNIQYFGAGTRLSVL.

The CDR3 DNA reads TGTGCCAGCAGCCAAGCGGGGGCCAAAAACATTCAGTACTTC. Translation gives CASSQAGAKNIQYF. The chain couples TRBV3-1 to TRBJ2-4; possibly TRBD2 for D (5 bases). Per the germline V gene, CDR1 is LGHDT and CDR2 is YNNKEL (reference sequence). This CDR3 region has 14 residues. Trimming cost V 1 base and J 1 base, with 5 bases left between them.

The chain carries TRBV28 and TRBJ2-5; D remains ambiguous. Germline lookup yields CDR1 MDHEN and CDR2 SYDVKM. Trimming left V 7 bases short and J 6 bases short, with 12 bases between. The CDR3 has 12 residues. In DNA form, the CDR3 reads TGTGCCAGCACCTCAACGGGTCAGACCCAGTACTTC. Protein: CASTSTGQTQYF.

The chain uses TRBV29-1 and TRBJ1-1, with D maybe TRBD1 (6 bases). Trimming took off 5 bases at V and 6 bases at J, with 22 bases between the two ends. The CDR3 contains 15 residues. The germline CDR1 and CDR2 sequences are SQVTM and ANQGSEA. CDR3 region: CSVNEPGPQGAEAFF. The DNA of the CDR3 is TGCAGCGTTAATGAGCCGGGTCCACAGGGCGCTGAAGCTTTCTTT.

The chain links TRBV14 to TRBJ2-5, with D possibly matching TRBD2 (6 bases). This CDR3 contains 15 residues. Trimming removed 7 bases at V and 2 bases at J, with 17 bases between. Germline CDR1 SGHDN, CDR2 FVKESK. CDR3 sequence: CASTKTGARQETQYF. In DNA, the CDR3 is TGTGCCAGCACTAAAACGGGAGCCAGGCAAGAGACCCAGTACTTC.

This clonotype has just a few counts. V and J are TRBV4-3 and TRBJ2-2; perhaps TRBD2 as D (7 bases). The CDR3 spans 16 residues. Germline assignment: CDR1 LGHNA and CDR2 YSLEER. The ends were cut back, 1 base at V and 2 bases at J, with 11 bases in the middle. CDR3 sequence reads: CASSQGRGANTGELFF. Written as DNA, the CDR3 is TGCGCCAGCAGCCAAGGTCGGGGGGCAAACACCGGGGAGCTGTTTTTT.

This chain uses TRBV12-3 or TRBV12-4 with TRBJ2-7, with TRBD1 as a possible D gene (6 bases). Trimming pared 3 bases from V and 2 bases from J, leaving 11 bases between. This CDR3 comprises 14 residues. The chain's CDR3 is CASSFSSGAYEQYF. For the CDR3, the DNA is TGTGCCAGCAGTTTCTCTTCAGGGGCCTACGAGCAGTACTTC.

This clonotype was counted only a few times. V and J are TRBV6-5 and TRBJ2-1; D gene unclear. The CDR3 is 15 amino acids. The germline V gene encodes CDR1 MNHEY and CDR2 SVGAGI. V was clipped by 2 bases and J by 7 bases, with 15 bases between them. The CDR3 nucleotides are TGTGCCAGCAGTTACCTGCCAATGGGCCTAAATGAGCAGTTCTTC. Residues: CASSYLPMGLNEQFF.

The CDR3 region is CASRGTAAYNEQFF. CDR3 nucleotides: TGTGCCAGCAGAGGGACAGCGGCTTACAATGAGCAGTTCTTC. The J gene is TRBJ2-1, the V gene TRBV7-9; TRBD1 matches 7 bases. The CDR3 consists of 14 residues. The ends lost 6 bases at V and 4 bases at J; junction bases unmatched: 6. The V gene's germline CDR1 is SEHNR and CDR2 FQNEAQ (reference sequence).

This clonotype has a handful of counts. This rearrangement joins TRBV10-3 to TRBJ2-3; possible D gene TRBD2, 5 bases. CDR3 size: 12 residues. The germline V gene has CDR1 ENHRY and CDR2 SYGVKD. The CDR3: CSTRLPGYTQYF. DNA for the CDR3: TGTTCGACGAGACTACCGGGATATACGCAGTATTTT.

At least ten counts were recorded for this clonotype. The chain uses TRBV9 and TRBJ1-6, with TRBD1 matching 8 bases. V lost 0 bases to trimming and J lost 7 bases; unmatched junction nucleotides: 3. This CDR3 contains 15 residues. The germline V gene has CDR1 SGDLS and CDR2 YYNGEE. CDR3 nucleotide sequence: TGTGCCAGCAGCGTAGGACAGGGGCGAAATTCACCCCTCCACTTT. Amino acids: CASSVGQGRNSPLHF.

V gene TRBV20-1 combines with J gene TRBJ2-3, with D perhaps TRBD2 (5 bases). Per germline, CDR1 DFQATT and CDR2 SNEGSKA (reference sequence). The CDR3 contains 14 residues. The V end lost 4 bases, the J end lost 4 bases, and 15 bases lay between the germline ends. In DNA, the CDR3 is TGCAGTGCTATTAGGTCAACTAGAGCAGATACGCAGTATTTT. It translates to CSAIRSTRADTQYF.

Only a few counts were recorded for this clonotype. This chain uses TRBV7-3 with TRBJ2-2; weak D call: TRBD1 (6 bases). CDR3 length: 17 amino acids. Trimming removed 0 bases at V and 0 bases at J, with 11 bases between. The V gene's germline CDR1 is SGHTA and CDR2 FQGTGA. The CDR3 coding sequence is TGTGCCAGCAGCTTAACATGCAGGGGCGCGAACACCGGGGAGCTGTTTTTT. It specifies CASSLTCRGANTGELFF. The full variable domain, with the rest looked up from reference TRBV7-3 and TRBJ2-2, is GAGVSQTPSNKVTEKGKYVELRCDPISGHTALYWYRQSLGQGPEFLIYFQGTGAADDSGLPNDRFFAVRPEGSVSTLKIQRTERGDSAVYLCASSLTCRGANTGELFFGEGSRLTVL.

The chain joins TRBV7-6 to TRBJ2-3; 7 bases align to TRBD2. Trimming took 0 bases from V and 3 from J; bases not matched to a gene: 12. Germline lookup yields CDR1 SGHVS and CDR2 FNYEAQ. This CDR3 region has 18 residues. The CDR3 loop reads CASSLALAEPLGTDTQYF. The CDR3 coding sequence is TGTGCCAGCAGCTTAGCGCTAGCGGAGCCCCTTGGGACAGATACGCAGTATTTT.

This clonotype was picked up a small number of times. The CDR3 sequence: CASSETVNTEAFF. DNA for the CDR3: TGTGCCAGCAGCGAAACAGTGAACACTGAAGCTTTCTTT. This chain uses TRBV2 with TRBJ1-1; no reliable D call. Between the trimmed V and J ends, which lost 6 bases and 0 bases, there was a span of 8 bases. Looked up from germline, CDR1 is SNHLY and CDR2 is FYNNEI. This CDR3 has 13 amino acids.

This clonotype was detected ten times or more. CDR3 region: CASSFLSETQYF. CDR3 coding DNA: TGTGCCAGCAGTTTCTTGTCGGAGACCCAGTACTTC. This rearrangement joins TRBV28 to TRBJ2-5; no reliable D call. The CDR3 spans 12 residues. The germline CDR1 and CDR2 sequences are MDHEN and SYDVKM. Trimming removed 3 bases at V and 5 bases at J, with 7 bases between.

This rearrangement joins TRBV29-1 to TRBJ1-1; D unresolved. The CDR3 consists of 16 residues. The germline V and J ends were trimmed by 3 bases and 4 bases, with 21 bases remaining between them. Per germline, CDR1 SQVTM and CDR2 ANQGSEA. CDR3 coding DNA: TGCAGCGTTGATGGAAGCCCCCTCCCCGGAGGCACTGAAGCTTTCTTT. Translating gives CSVDGSPLPGGTEAFF.

The chain employs TRBV12-3 or TRBV12-4 and TRBJ2-2; 7 bases map to TRBD2. V shed 6 bases, J shed 7 bases, and the junction held 8 bases outside the gene matches. The CDR3 is 14 residues long. The CDR3, as DNA: TGTGCCAGCAGGCGGACTAGTCAGAGCGGGGAGCTGTTTTTT. It encodes CASRRTSQSGELFF.